A selection of T cell receptor beta chains follows, all from one sample in a study of metastatic and nonmetastatic thyroid tumors. Using MiXCR, TCRdb reanalyzed the PCR reads. Seen here are tens of thousands of clones, about 15% observed once, and the top ten hold roughly 6.2%. Sequenced input: blood. Receptors were obtained from a male donor with papillary thyroid cancer or a benign thyroid nodule (not recorded which). Some clones in this sample may be carry-over from other donors' samples. Each CDR3 is given with its conserved first and last residue. Each record gives: V gene, clone size, D gene, J gene, CDR3 DNA, CDR3 protein. D genes are given only for firm matches. Some rows mark clone size as missing; the rest say once, few, many or name a class of expanded clone.

v_call: TRBV11-2; clone_size: many; d_call: .; j_call: TRBJ2-5; cdr3_nt: TGTGCCAGCAGCTCGATTACCGGTCGGAAAGAGACCCAGTACTTC; cdr3_aa: CASSSITGRKETQYF
v_call: TRBV6-1; clone_size: .; d_call: TRBD1; j_call: TRBJ2-7; cdr3_nt: TGTGCCAGCAGCGAACTTGACAGGGGAAACGAGCAGTACTTC; cdr3_aa: CASSELDRGNEQYF
v_call: TRBV10-3; clone_size: .; d_call: .; j_call: TRBJ2-7; cdr3_nt: TGTGCCATCAGTGTTTCTGCGGCAGAGCAGTACTTC; cdr3_aa: CAISVSAAEQYF
v_call: TRBV27; clone_size: many; d_call: .; j_call: TRBJ2-3; cdr3_nt: TGTGCCAGCGGGACAACCGGGACAGATACGCAGTATTTT; cdr3_aa: CASGTTGTDTQYF
v_call: TRBV5-1; clone_size: many; d_call: TRBD2; j_call: TRBJ2-7; cdr3_nt: TGCGCCAGCCAGACTAGCGGGGACTACGAGCAGTACTTC; cdr3_aa: CASQTSGDYEQYF
v_call: TRBV7-3; clone_size: many; d_call: .; j_call: TRBJ1-1; cdr3_nt: TGTGCCAGCAGCTTAACTTACCAGAACACTGAAGCTTTCTTT; cdr3_aa: CASSLTYQNTEAFF
v_call: TRBV19; clone_size: many; d_call: TRBD2; j_call: TRBJ2-7; cdr3_nt: TGTGCCAGTAGGAAGGACGGGACTAGCGGGAGAAGTGTTTCCTACGAGCAGTACTTC; cdr3_aa: CASRKDGTSGRSVSYEQYF
v_call: TRBV20-1; clone_size: .; d_call: .; j_call: TRBJ2-1; cdr3_nt: TGCAGTGATAGAGAAGAGGGGGGCTCCTACAATGAGCAGTTCTTC; cdr3_aa: CSDREEGGSYNEQFF
v_call: TRBV28; clone_size: many; d_call: .; j_call: TRBJ1-1; cdr3_nt: TGTGCCAGCAGTTTAGTAATAAACACTGAAGCTTTCTTT; cdr3_aa: CASSLVINTEAFF
v_call: TRBV12-3/TRBV12-4; clone_size: many; d_call: TRBD1; j_call: TRBJ2-1; cdr3_nt: TGTGCCAGCACCGACAGGGTAGGCTACAATGAGCAGTTCTTC; cdr3_aa: CASTDRVGYNEQFF
v_call: TRBV5-1; clone_size: .; d_call: TRBD1; j_call: TRBJ1-6; cdr3_nt: TGCGCCAGCGGAAACCCGGGACAGACAAATTCACCCCTCCACTTT; cdr3_aa: CASGNPGQTNSPLHF
v_call: TRBV5-8; clone_size: many; d_call: .; j_call: TRBJ1-2; cdr3_nt: TGTGCCAGCAGCGACGACGGTCACTATGGCTACACCTTC; cdr3_aa: CASSDDGHYGYTF
v_call: TRBV11-2; clone_size: many; d_call: TRBD2; j_call: TRBJ2-4; cdr3_nt: TGTGCCAGCAGCTCCACCTACAAGCGGGGTGTAGCCAAAAACATTCAGTACTTC; cdr3_aa: CASSSTYKRGVAKNIQYF
v_call: TRBV9; clone_size: many; d_call: TRBD1; j_call: TRBJ1-5; cdr3_nt: TGTGCCAGCAGCGCAACAGGGGATAGCAATCAGCCCCAGCATTTT; cdr3_aa: CASSATGDSNQPQHF
v_call: TRBV28; clone_size: few; d_call: .; j_call: TRBJ1-1; cdr3_nt: TGTGCCAGCAGTCCGGGGACTTCGGTAAACACTGAAGCTTTCTTT; cdr3_aa: CASSPGTSVNTEAFF
v_call: TRBV10-2; clone_size: .; d_call: TRBD1; j_call: TRBJ2-7; cdr3_nt: TGTGCCAGCAGACAGGGTTACGAAGCCGAGCAGTACTTC; cdr3_aa: CASRQGYEAEQYF
v_call: TRBV11-2; clone_size: many; d_call: .; j_call: TRBJ1-4; cdr3_nt: TGTGCCAGCAGGCGGCCCCGGGACGGCGTAGAAAAACTGTTTTTT; cdr3_aa: CASRRPRDGVEKLFF
v_call: TRBV7-9; clone_size: many; d_call: .; j_call: TRBJ2-1; cdr3_nt: TGTGCCAGCAGTGCGACTAGGACCAATGAGCAGTTCTTC; cdr3_aa: CASSATRTNEQFF
v_call: TRBV28; clone_size: .; d_call: TRBD2; j_call: TRBJ2-5; cdr3_nt: TGTGCCAGAACCCAACCCGGACTAGAGGGGAGACAGACCCAGTACTTC; cdr3_aa: CARTQPGLEGRQTQYF
v_call: TRBV27; clone_size: medium-sized; d_call: .; j_call: TRBJ1-2; cdr3_nt: TGTGCCAGTACGACCGGAGCTAACTATGGCTACACCTTC; cdr3_aa: CASTTGANYGYTF
v_call: TRBV7-9; clone_size: .; d_call: .; j_call: TRBJ1-1; cdr3_nt: TGTGCCAGCAGCTTAGGTGGGGGGGTGGCTCGTCGAGCTTTCTTT; cdr3_aa: CASSLGGGVARRAFF
v_call: TRBV11-2; clone_size: few; d_call: TRBD2; j_call: TRBJ2-2; cdr3_nt: TGTGCCAGCAGCTCCCGAATAGCGGGGGCACAGAACACCGGGGAGCTGTTTTTT; cdr3_aa: CASSSRIAGAQNTGELFF
v_call: TRBV19; clone_size: many; d_call: .; j_call: TRBJ2-2; cdr3_nt: TGTGCCAGTAGTATTACAGGGATGTACCTTGGGGAGCTGTTTTTT; cdr3_aa: CASSITGMYLGELFF
v_call: TRBV2; clone_size: many; d_call: TRBD2; j_call: TRBJ2-1; cdr3_nt: TGTGCCAGCAGTGAACCGGGTGCGGGGGAGGCCTACAATGAGCAGTTCTTC; cdr3_aa: CASSEPGAGEAYNEQFF
v_call: TRBV4-2; clone_size: many; d_call: .; j_call: TRBJ2-1; cdr3_nt: TGTGCCAGCAGCCAAGTTGGGGGGTCCAGAGAGCAGTTCTTC; cdr3_aa: CASSQVGGSREQFF
v_call: TRBV29-1; clone_size: many; d_call: TRBD1; j_call: TRBJ2-7; cdr3_nt: TGCAGCGTCGAAGCCGGGACAGGGGCCCCCTACTTC; cdr3_aa: CSVEAGTGAPYF
v_call: TRBV7-2; clone_size: .; d_call: TRBD2; j_call: TRBJ2-5; cdr3_nt: TGTGCCAGCAGGCAAGGCGGTTGGCGGGAGGTTCGAGAGACCCAGTACTTC; cdr3_aa: CASRQGGWREVRETQYF
v_call: TRBV9; clone_size: many; d_call: .; j_call: TRBJ2-3; cdr3_nt: TGTGCCAGCAGCGTAGATGATACGCAGTATTTT; cdr3_aa: CASSVDDTQYF
v_call: TRBV30; clone_size: many; d_call: .; j_call: TRBJ2-7; cdr3_nt: TGTGCCTGGAGTACAGACACCTACGAGCAGTACTTC; cdr3_aa: CAWSTDTYEQYF